This TCR beta chain was documented in a study of T cells after yellow fever vaccination. The overall study: Libraries from low-cell-number fractions were prepared with the SMART-Seq v4 Ultra Low Input RNA kit.

Points from the study as a whole: Post-booster reappearance was seen for most primary-vaccination clones (96% CD4, about 88% CD8). Across the CD4 and CD8 compartments, a small share of clonotypes was present in both.

The study made its TCR cDNA through 5'RACE template switching. That step introduced a universal primer site along with UMIs. TCRdb re-called the 5' RACE reads through MiXCR, storing one row per CDR3 protein. The top ten clones hold roughly 3% of a sample with some 290,000 distinct CDR3 sequences, around 10% of them seen once. The CDR3 loop spans 18 amino acids. Trimming removed 3 bases from V and 0 bases from J; junction bases left unmatched: 8. CDR1 and CDR2 (germline): ENHRY, SYGVKD. This clonotype was seen many times. The antigen is unknown. The sequencing here drew on CD4+ T cells sorted from PBMCs, taken 45 days after the yellow fever booster vaccination. The clonotype originates from a man aged 18 to 30 who received the YFV17D yellow fever vaccine. The gene calls are TRBV10-3 and TRBJ2-4, with 10 positions matching TRBD2. CDR3 loop: CAISDRASGGLAKNIQYF. The CDR3 coding sequence is TGTGCCATCAGTGATAGGGCTAGCGGGGGCCTAGCCAAAAACATTCAGTACTTC.